Below are 14 T cell receptor beta chains sequenced from a single sample in a study of cytomegalovirus exposure and HLA in healthy donors. This PCR relied on a set of 60 Vbeta primers and 13 Jbeta primers. TCRdb keeps only in-frame clones here, not all; method: immunoSEQ multiplex PCR. The table lists some 150,000 clones, 60% to 85% of them singletons, with approximately 4% in the top ten. The sequencing input was PBMCs. The receptors shown here come from a young man in good health and CMV-seronegative.

The rearrangement joins TRBV28 to TRBJ2-7; 11 bases fit TRBD1. Germline V gene lookup returns CDR1 MDHEN and CDR2 SYDVKM. J was trimmed by 7 bases and V by 4 bases; bases with no gene match: 9. CDR3 length: 15 amino acids. CDR3 loop: CASSYRTGGVKEQYF. CDR3 DNA sequence: TGTGCCAGCAGTTACAGGACAGGGGGCGTGAAAGAGCAGTACTTC.

J is TRBJ2-1 and V is TRBV19, with a possible D match to TRBD1 (5 bases). Trimming removed 1 base at V and 9 bases at J, with 22 bases between. CDR3 length: 17 residues. Germline V CDR1 and CDR2: LNHDA, SQIVND (reference sequence). The CDR3 DNA sequence: TGTGCCAGTAGTATAGTGTTTGAACTTCCTCCTACAGGTGAGCAGTTCTTC. This codes for CASSIVFELPPTGEQFF.

CDR3 sequence reads: CASSLGQGEGYTF. DNA for the CDR3: TGTGCCAGCAGCTTAGGACAGGGAGAGGGCTACACCTTC. V gene TRBV7-8 combines with J gene TRBJ1-2, with 7 bases that match TRBD1. V dropped 1 base and J dropped 8; count of bases not matched to a gene: 4. The CDR3 spans 13 residues. Germline CDR1 reads SGHVS; CDR2 reads FQNEAQ.

This chain joins TRBV29-1 and TRBJ2-1; D is perhaps TRBD2 (7 bases). V lost 3 bases and J lost 8, with 17 bases in between. In germline, CDR1 is SQVTM, CDR2 ANQGSEA. This CDR3 comprises 14 residues. The CDR3 DNA sequence: TGCAGCGTTGAGGTGGGGGGGGCTGGTTATGAGCAGTTCTTC. Protein sequence: CSVEVGGAGYEQFF.

V is TRBV2 and J is TRBJ2-3, with 7 bases that match TRBD2. J gave up 3 bases and V 11 bases, and 5 bases lay outside the gene matches. CDR3 length: 12 residues. CDR1 is SNHLY and CDR2 is FYNNEI in the germline V gene. Here the CDR3 reads CAGREETDTQYF. CDR3 bases: TGTGCCGGGAGGGAGGAAACAGATACGCAGTATTTT.

V usage is TRBV5-1 and J usage is TRBJ1-1; D is perhaps TRBD1 (6 bases). Germline CDR1 is SGHRS and CDR2 is YFSETQ. The CDR3 contains 14 residues. With 2 bases removed from V and 3 bases from J, the gap between germline ends came to 11 bases. CDR3 region: CASSFGAGDTEAFF. As DNA, the CDR3 is TGCGCCAGCAGCTTCGGTGCAGGGGACACTGAAGCTTTCTTT.

The chain is built from TRBV7-2 and TRBJ2-1, with D tentatively TRBD1 (6 bases). This CDR3 contains 13 residues. V was trimmed by 1 base and J by 9 bases, leaving 10 bases between them. The germline V gene has CDR1 SGHTA and CDR2 FQGNSA. CDR3 sequence (DNA): TGTGCCAGCAGCTTAGGGGGGCCCAGTGAGCAGTTCTTC. Translating gives CASSLGGPSEQFF. The full variable domain, its missing parts supplied by reference TRBV7-2 and TRBJ2-1, is GAGVSQSPSNKVTEKGKDVELRCDPISGHTALYWYRQSLGQGLEFLIYFQGNSAPDKSGLPSDRFSAERTGGSVSTLTIQRTQQEDSAVYLCASSLGGPSEQFFGPGTRLTVL.

A few counts support this clone. The gene calls are TRBV5-1 and TRBJ2-3, with 9 bases lining up with TRBD2. The CDR3 covers 16 residues. V shed 5 bases and J 4 bases; nucleotides not matched to a gene: 11. Looked up from germline, CDR1 is SGHRS and CDR2 is YFSETQ. The CDR3 DNA is TGCGCCAGCAGTCTCGGGTCGGGCGGGAGGGCAGATACGCAGTATTTT. Translating it yields CASSLGSGGRADTQYF.

The chain links TRBV4-2 to TRBJ2-1; TRBD2 agrees at 14 bases. The germline gives CDR1 LGHNA, CDR2 YNFKEQ. This CDR3 contains 16 residues. Trimming removed 5 bases from V and 2 bases from J; junction bases left unmatched: 2. CDR3 bases: TGTGCCAGCAGCTCGGGACTAGCGGGAGCCTACAATGAGCAGTTCTTC. As protein: CASSSGLAGAYNEQFF.

This chain links TRBV9 with TRBJ2-2, with 9 nucleotides matching TRBD1. Germline loops: CDR1 SGDLS, CDR2 YYNGEE. J was trimmed by 2 bases and V by 0 bases; bases with no gene match: 2. This CDR3 contains 16 residues. The CDR3 reads CASSVATGGNTGELFF. The CDR3 DNA reads TGTGCCAGCAGCGTAGCGACAGGGGGAAACACCGGGGAGCTGTTTTTT.

The chain links TRBV19 to TRBJ1-4, with D possibly being TRBD1 (6 bases). Germline V gene sequence: CDR1 LNHDA, CDR2 SQIVND (reference sequence). V was trimmed by 5 bases and J by 6 bases, leaving 19 bases between them. The CDR3 totals 16 residues. CDR3 sequence reads: CASSLTNRASYEKLFF. The CDR3 DNA is TGTGCCAGTAGTCTTACAAACAGGGCGAGTTATGAAAAACTGTTTTTT.

In its sample, this clone was seen a few times. The chain links TRBV5-6 to TRBJ2-3, with 8 bases lining up with TRBD1. The J segment lost 0 bases and the V segment lost 4 bases, leaving 4 bases of the junction unmatched. This CDR3 has 15 residues. Germline V lookup: CDR1 SGHDT, CDR2 YYEEEE. Here the CDR3 DNA reads TGTGCCAGCAGCCCCACAGGGGGGAGCACAGATACGCAGTATTTT. Its translation: CASSPTGGSTDTQYF. Complete variable domain (other parts from reference TRBV5-6 and TRBJ2-3): DAGVTQSPTHLIKTRGQQVTLRCSPKSGHDTVSWYQQALGQGPQFIFQYYEEEERQRGNFPDRFSGHQFPNYSSELNVNALLLGDSALYLCASSPTGGSTDTQYFGPGTRLTVL.

The chain uses TRBV19 and TRBJ2-7; no definite D call. The V gene's germline CDR1 is LNHDA and CDR2 SQIVND (reference sequence). Trimming left V 4 bases short and J 2 bases short, with 9 bases between. The CDR3 totals 13 residues. CDR3 in DNA: TGTGCCAGTAGTACAATCTACCCCTACGAGCAGTACTTC. Translated: CASSTIYPYEQYF. Filled out from reference TRBV19 and TRBJ2-7, the complete variable domain reads DGGITQSPKYLFRKEGQNVTLSCEQNLNHDAMYWYRQDPGQGLRLIYYSQIVNDFQKGDIAEGYSVSREKKESFPLTVTSAQKNPTAFYLCASSTIYPYEQYFGPGTRLTVT.

This rearrangement joins TRBV7-2 to TRBJ2-3; 7 nucleotides align to TRBD2. The CDR3 totals 14 residues. Per the germline V gene, CDR1 is SGHTA and CDR2 is FQGNSA. Trimming removed 5 bases from V and 0 bases from J; junction bases left unmatched: 2. This chain's CDR3 is CASSLSGSTDTQYF. The CDR3 DNA reads as TGTGCCAGCAGCCTTAGCGGGAGCACAGATACGCAGTATTTT.